One sample yielded the 23 T cell receptor beta chains listed below, sequenced in a study of CXCR3-negative and CXCR3-positive naive CD8 T cells. General study points: Comparison of naive cells showed more hydrophobic TRB CDR3s in CXCR3-positive than in CXCR3-negative naive cells.

These receptors have no known antigen. 5' RACE with UMI labels generated the TRB cDNA libraries. TCRdb processed the 5' RACE reads again and assigns one entry to each CDR3 protein, with no DNA. The sample has 49,000 or so distinct CDR3 sequences. Sequencing used naive CXCR3+ CD8+ T cells from blood. Stated subset: CD45RO-CCR7+CD27+CD95- naive CD8+ T cells expressing CXCR3 (TNR3+). The receptors here all came from a human donor in good health. Some clones in this sample may be carry-over from other donors' samples.

The V gene is TRBV5-1, the J gene TRBJ1-1; with no DNA, the TCRdb D assignment of TRBD1 cannot be verified. Germline loops: CDR1 SGHRS, CDR2 YFSETQ. CDR3 size: 16 residues. This CDR3 reads CASSQPPPGAGTEAFF.

The V gene is TRBV4-3, the J gene TRBJ1-2. This CDR3 comprises 13 residues. Looked up from germline, CDR1 is LGHNA and CDR2 is YSLEER. The CDR3 reads CASSPGANYGYTF.

The V and J genes are TRBV5-1 and TRBJ2-7; no DNA is available, so the TRBD1 call from TCRdb remains unchecked. The germline CDR1 and CDR2 sequences are SGHRS and YFSETQ. The CDR3 has 14 amino acids. This chain's CDR3 is CASSLEGGPYEQYF.

V usage is TRBV29-1 and J usage is TRBJ1-2; with no DNA, the TCRdb D assignment of TRBD1 cannot be verified. Germline CDR1 SQVTM, CDR2 ANQGSEA. The CDR3 length is 15 residues. The CDR3 sequence is CSVDPTGIEMYGYTF.

This chain uses TRBV12-3 or TRBV12-4 with TRBJ2-5; there is no DNA to check the TCRdb D call of TRBD2. The CDR3 runs 15 residues. The CDR3 loop is CASSFVLAYEETQYF.

The chain couples TRBV7-4 to TRBJ1-4. The CDR3 length is 15 residues. Germline V CDR1 and CDR2: SGHVT, SQSDAQ. CDR3 residues: CASSYGTAGREKLFF. Looking up the rest from reference TRBV7-4 and TRBJ1-4 gives the full variable domain: GAGVSQSPRYKVAKRGRDVALRCDSISGHVTLYWYRQTLGQGSEVLTYSQSDAQRDKSGRPSGRFSAERPERSVSTLKIQRTEQGDSAVYLCASSYGTAGREKLFFGSGTQLSVL.

This chain links TRBV5-1 with TRBJ2-1. Germline CDR1 is SGHRS and CDR2 is YFSETQ. There are 14 residues in the CDR3. CDR3 amino acids: CASSWASSYNEQFF.

The chain links TRBV6-2 or TRBV6-3 to TRBJ2-1. The CDR3 has 11 amino acids. Germline values: CDR1 MNHEY, CDR2 SVGEGT. The chain's CDR3 is CASSYSGEQFF.

The V and J genes are TRBV9 and TRBJ2-7. Germline V gene data show CDR1 as SGDLS and CDR2 as YYNGEE. The CDR3 spans 14 residues. The CDR3 region is CASSVGGSSYEQYF.

The rearrangement joins TRBV29-1 to TRBJ2-1; TCRdb's D call, TRBD1, is unchecked because there is no DNA. The CDR3 contains 15 residues. CDR1 and CDR2 from the germline V gene are SQVTM and ANQGSEA. This CDR3 reads CSVAGGTVPPNEQFF.

The V call is TRBV6-2 or TRBV6-3, the J call TRBJ2-1; TCRdb reports TRBD1, a call that lacks DNA to check it against. Looked up from germline, CDR1 is MNHEY and CDR2 is SVGEGT. The CDR3 runs to 14 residues. CDR3 sequence reads: CASTPRGSGNEQFF.

V usage is TRBV6-2 or TRBV6-3 and J usage is TRBJ1-1; TCRdb's D call of TRBD1 is untestable without DNA. The CDR3 totals 15 residues. In germline, CDR1 is MNHEY, CDR2 SVGEGT. The CDR3 reads CASSYSGTLNTEAFF.

The chain has TRBV6-2 or TRBV6-3 and TRBJ2-5; TCRdb gives TRBD1 as the D gene, but with no DNA this cannot be confirmed. Germline-derived CDR1 and CDR2 are MNHEY and SVGEGT. CDR3 size: 15 residues. CDR3 loop: CASSTIRGLRETQYF.

This chain uses TRBV27 with TRBJ1-1; TCRdb lists TRBD1, though no DNA is available to test this call. Germline CDR1 MNHEY, CDR2 SMNVEV (reference sequence). The CDR3 is 13 residues long. CDR3 sequence: CASTMGGSTEAFF.

The V gene is TRBV9, the J gene TRBJ1-3; TCRdb calls TRBD1, which cannot be checked without DNA. The V gene's germline CDR1 is SGDLS and CDR2 YYNGEE. CDR3 size: 15 residues. The CDR3 loop reads CASSAGMLSGNTIYF.

The genes are TRBV6-2 or TRBV6-3 and TRBJ1-4; TCRdb lists TRBD1, though no DNA is available to test this call. This CDR3 is 16 amino acids long. Germline V gene data show CDR1 as MNHEY and CDR2 as SVGEGT. CDR3 residues: CASSYRTDRGHEKLFF.

This chain joins TRBV29-1 and TRBJ2-7; TCRdb indicates TRBD2, and absent DNA this call remains unverified. This CDR3 is 13 amino acids long. The V gene's germline CDR1 is SQVTM and CDR2 ANQGSEA. This CDR3 is CSVKGGSTYEQYF.

The chain recombines TRBV7-9 with TRBJ1-1. The germline CDR1 and CDR2 sequences are SEHNR and FQNEAQ (reference sequence). The CDR3 spans 15 residues. CDR3 loop: CASSLVGPDNTEAFF.

This chain links TRBV12-3 or TRBV12-4 with TRBJ2-3; TCRdb outputs TRBD1, but without DNA this stays unchecked. This CDR3 spans 13 amino acids. This CDR3 reads CASSWDSTDTQYF.

The rearrangement links TRBV6-5 to TRBJ1-1; TCRdb proposes TRBD1, but this gene call is untestable without DNA. The CDR3 runs to 12 residues. Looked up from germline, CDR1 is MNHEY and CDR2 is SVGAGI. The CDR3 protein is CASSPPSGEAFF.

The chain has TRBV7-9 and TRBJ1-1. CDR3 length: 14 residues. CDR1 is SEHNR, CDR2 FQNEAQ, per germline (reference sequence). The CDR3 sequence is CASSSTSLNTEAFF.

This CDR3 is CASSGRTDKETQYF. The chain joins TRBV2 to TRBJ2-5. The CDR3 contains 14 residues. The germline V gene encodes CDR1 SNHLY and CDR2 FYNNEI.

This chain uses TRBV7-6 with TRBJ1-1; TCRdb's D call, TRBD1, is unchecked because there is no DNA. The CDR3 runs to 16 residues. CDR1 is SGHVS and CDR2 is FNYEAQ in the germline V gene. CDR3 amino acids: CASSPGQGEGNTEAFF.